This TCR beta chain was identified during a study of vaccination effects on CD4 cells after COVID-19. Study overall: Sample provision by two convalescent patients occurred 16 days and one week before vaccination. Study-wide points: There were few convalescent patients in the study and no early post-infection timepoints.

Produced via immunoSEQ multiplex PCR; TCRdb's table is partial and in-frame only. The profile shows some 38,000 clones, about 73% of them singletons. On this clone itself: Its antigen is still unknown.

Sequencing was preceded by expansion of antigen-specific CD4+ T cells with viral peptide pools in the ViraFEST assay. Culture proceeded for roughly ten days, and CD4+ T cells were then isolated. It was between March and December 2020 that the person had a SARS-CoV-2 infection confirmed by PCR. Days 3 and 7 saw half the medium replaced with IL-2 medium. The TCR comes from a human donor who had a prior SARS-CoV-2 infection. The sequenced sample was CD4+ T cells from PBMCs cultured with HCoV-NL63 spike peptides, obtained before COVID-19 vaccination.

The CDR3 DNA is TGTGCCAGCAGCTTAGGGGGGACTAGCCAGGATACGCAGTATTTT. Its protein is CASSLGGTSQDTQYF. The chain joins TRBV7-2 to TRBJ2-3; 9 bases agree with TRBD2. Germline trimming cut 1 base from V and 6 bases from J; bases unmatched to any gene: 5. In germline, CDR1 is SGHTA, CDR2 FQGNSA. CDR3 size: 15 residues.